This passage covers 8 T cell receptor beta chains from one sample sequenced in a study of CD8+ T cells in alopecia areata. Treatment indicated: oral pan-JAK inhibitor, 5-10 mg twice daily. In each case, RNA was isolated and then reverse transcribed into cDNA as the sequencing template. Using immunoSEQ multiplex PCR, the repertoire was profiled, and TCRdb retains in-frame clones only, with some absent. The sample includes about 210,000 clones, 40% to 45% of them seen just once. Sequencing was performed on CD4+ T cells sorted from blood, taken around week 37, from a patient treated with tofacitinib. These receptor sequences come from a human donor with alopecia areata.

Of note for this clone: Other DNA variants within this sample encode the same CDR3. The V and J genes are TRBV18 and TRBJ2-2; no reliable D call. Between the trimmed V and J ends, which lost 2 bases and 5 bases, there was a span of 3 bases. The V gene's germline CDR1 is KGHSH and CDR2 LQKENI. This CDR3 has 12 amino acids. The CDR3 DNA is TGTGCCAGCTCACCAGGGACCGGGGAGCTGTTTTTT. Translated: CASSPGTGELFF.

The V gene is TRBV14, the J gene TRBJ1-3; D gene ambiguous. The CDR3 is 15 residues long. Trimming took off 5 bases at V and 0 bases at J, with 11 bases between the two ends. Germline CDR1 SGHDN, CDR2 FVKESK. CDR3 sequence (DNA): TGTGCCAGCAGCATAACCCTGATCTCTGGAAACACCATATATTTT. This codes for CASSITLISGNTIYF.

This clone was counted only a few times. The chain joins TRBV28 to TRBJ2-6; D is unresolved. The CDR3 totals 15 residues. Germline V gene sequence: CDR1 MDHEN, CDR2 SYDVKM. Between the trimmed V and J ends, which lost 3 bases and 1 base, there was a span of 7 bases. CDR3 amino acids: CASSLFGSGANVLTF. In DNA, the CDR3 is TGTGCCAGCAGTTTGTTCGGGTCTGGGGCCAACGTCCTGACTTTC.

The genes are TRBV27 and TRBJ1-2; 7 bases match TRBD1. In germline, CDR1 is MNHEY, CDR2 SMNVEV (reference sequence). The CDR3 totals 15 residues. With 4 bases clipped from V and 0 bases from J, the junction kept 5 bases outside the gene matches. CDR3 nucleotide sequence: TGTGCCAGCAGTTCCGGACAGGTCCCTAACTATGGCTACACCTTC. Translating it yields CASSSGQVPNYGYTF.

This clone has a handful of counts. The chain links TRBV13 to TRBJ2-3; TRBD2 aligns across 8 bases. The ends lost 3 bases at V and 4 bases at J; junction bases unmatched: 9. CDR1 and CDR2 (germline): PRHDT, FYEKMQ (reference sequence). The CDR3 has 16 amino acids. CDR3 nucleotides: TGTGCCAGCAGCTTTCGGGCGGGAGGAGTGGCAGATACGCAGTATTTT. It specifies CASSFRAGGVADTQYF.

In its sample, this clone was seen a few times. The same CDR3 is also encoded by other DNA sequences in this sample. V and J are TRBV7-2 and TRBJ2-7; unclear D gene. The CDR3 is made up of 12 amino acids. Germline lookup yields CDR1 SGHTA and CDR2 FQGNSA. V lost 4 bases to trimming and J lost 1 base, with 5 bases between them. This CDR3 reads CASSSTSYEQYF. The CDR3 region has the DNA TGTGCCAGCAGCTCGACGTCCTACGAGCAGTACTTC.

Of note for this clone: The sample carries other DNA sequences with the same CDR3. The rearrangement links TRBV29-1 to TRBJ2-7; no definite D call. The length of the CDR3 is 12 residues. From germline, CDR1 is SQVTM and CDR2 ANQGSEA. The germline V and J ends were trimmed by 4 bases and 2 bases, with 9 bases remaining between them. The CDR3 region is CSVVDGTYEQYF. CDR3 coding DNA: TGCAGCGTTGTTGACGGAACCTACGAGCAGTACTTC.

The genes are TRBV27 and TRBJ2-3, with D perhaps matching TRBD1 (6 bases). The CDR3 spans 14 residues. CDR1 and CDR2 from the germline V gene are MNHEY and SMNVEV (reference sequence). Trimming cost V 5 bases and J 3 bases, with 12 bases left between them. The CDR3 region is CASSVTGMTDTQYF. The CDR3, as DNA: TGTGCCAGCAGTGTTACAGGGATGACAGATACGCAGTATTTT.